These 2 T cell receptor beta chains came from one sample sequenced in a study of response to subunit inactivated influenza vaccine. One entry per CDR3 protein, called by TCRdb with MiXCR from the RT-PCR reads. The table has under 750,000 distinct CDR3 sequences, approximately 12% seen once; the top ten hold roughly 10%. The sequencing used PBMCs from blood, collected on the day of vaccination. These receptors came from a middle-aged man who received an inactivated influenza vaccine.

The chain joins TRBV18 to TRBJ1-4; TRBD1 matches 7 bases. CDR1 is KGHSH, CDR2 LQKENI, per germline. J gave up 7 bases and V 4 bases, and 12 bases lay outside the gene matches. This CDR3 comprises 16 residues. The CDR3 DNA reads TGTGCCAGCTCACTTTCGCCTACAGGGGAAGGTGAAAAACTGTTTTTT. Translating gives CASSLSPTGEGEKLFF.

The chain recombines TRBV10-3 with TRBJ1-5; 9 bases align to TRBD1. Per germline, CDR1 ENHRY and CDR2 SYGVKD. This CDR3 is built from 14 residues. After removal of 3 bases from V and 5 bases from J, the junction contained 2 bases not matched to a gene. CDR3 in amino acids: CAISERQGDQPQHF. The CDR3 DNA reads TGTGCCATCAGTGAACGACAGGGGGATCAGCCCCAGCATTTT.